The present T cell receptor (beta chain) was sequenced within a study of T-cell reconstitution after alpha-beta-depleted transplantation in children. Study observations and caveats: Reports say that about two months after transplant, the alpha-beta T cells came out of several hundred graft clones that had expanded. Some patients' high day-60 TCRbeta diversity was attributed to recipient cells surviving conditioning. The main origin of T-cell counts and diversity one year after transplant was newly produced T cells.

This CDR3 comprises 14 residues. V lost 6 bases to trimming and J lost 0 bases, with 11 bases between them. This clonotype was detected many times. As yet, its antigen is unknown. The TCRbeta library was prepared with unique molecular identifiers. MiXCR was run by TCRdb on the PCR reads, yielding one entry per CDR3 protein. Of some 300,000 distinct CDR3 sequences in the sample, approximately 7.3% were seen once. The chain carries TRBV12-3 or TRBV12-4 and TRBJ1-2; no definite D call. The sample here was peripheral blood, taken 360 days after TCRalphabeta/CD19-depleted stem cell transplant. This TCR derives from a female patient aged 2-15 years who had a stem cell transplant for Fanconi anemia, so the T cells may come from the graft donor. The chain's CDR3 is CASSWNSANYGYTF. The CDR3 region has the DNA TGTGCCAGCAGCTGGAACTCCGCTAACTATGGCTACACCTTC.